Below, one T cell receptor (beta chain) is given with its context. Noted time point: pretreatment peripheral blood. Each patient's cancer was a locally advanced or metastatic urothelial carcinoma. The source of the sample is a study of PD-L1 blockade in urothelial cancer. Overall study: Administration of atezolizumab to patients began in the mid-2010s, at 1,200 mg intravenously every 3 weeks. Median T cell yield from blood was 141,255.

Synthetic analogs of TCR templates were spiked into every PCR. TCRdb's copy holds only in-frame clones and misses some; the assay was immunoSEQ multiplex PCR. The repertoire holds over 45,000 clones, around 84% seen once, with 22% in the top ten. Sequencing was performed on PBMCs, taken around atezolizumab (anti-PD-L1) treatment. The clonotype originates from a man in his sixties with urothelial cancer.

CDR3 coding DNA: TGTGCCAGCAGCTTTCAGGGGTTTGGCTACACCTTC. The encoded protein is CASSFQGFGYTF. The V and J genes are TRBV5-5 and TRBJ1-2, with D possibly matching TRBD1 (6 bases). The CDR3 is made up of 12 amino acids. Germline values: CDR1 SGHKS, CDR2 YYEKEE (reference sequence). Trimming pared 2 bases from V and 7 bases from J, leaving 9 bases between.